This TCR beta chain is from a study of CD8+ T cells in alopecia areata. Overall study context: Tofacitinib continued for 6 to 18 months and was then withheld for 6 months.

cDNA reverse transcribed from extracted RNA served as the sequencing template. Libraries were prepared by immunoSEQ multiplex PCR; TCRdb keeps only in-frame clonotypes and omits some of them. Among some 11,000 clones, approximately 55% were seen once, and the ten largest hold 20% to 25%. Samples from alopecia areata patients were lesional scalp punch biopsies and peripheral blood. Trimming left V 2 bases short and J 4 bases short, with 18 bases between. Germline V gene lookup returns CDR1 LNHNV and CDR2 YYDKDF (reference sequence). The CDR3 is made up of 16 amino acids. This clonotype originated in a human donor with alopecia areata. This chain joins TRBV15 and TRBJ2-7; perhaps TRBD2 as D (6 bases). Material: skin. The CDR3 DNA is TGTGCCACCAGCAGATCTTTGGACTGGAGGGCGTACGAGCAGTACTTC. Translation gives CATSRSLDWRAYEQYF.